Listed below are T cell receptor beta chains from one sample, sequenced in a study of T cell responses to AZD1222 COVID-19 vaccine. Only in-frame clones appear in the TCRdb table, and some are missing; sequencing was by immunoSEQ multiplex PCR. The sample records roughly 130,000 clones, 86% being singletons. The input for sequencing was peripheral blood, taken on day 0 of AZD1222 vaccination. The receptors shown here come from an adult in good health. The CDR3 runs from the conserved cysteine through the conserved F or W. D genes are given only for firm matches. Clone size is shown for a subset of rows, as once, few, many or a class of expanded clone.

J gene | clone size | V gene | D gene | CDR3 length | CDR3 DNA | CDR3 protein
TRBJ2-7 | once | TRBV13 | NA | 16 | TGTGCCAGCAGCTTCCTTTCCCAGGGGACTGGCTACGAGCAGTACTTC | CASSFLSQGTGYEQYF
TRBJ1-4 | NA | TRBV5-1 | NA | 16 | TGCGCCAGCAGTCTAAAACCCGTTGCAACTAATGAAAAACTGTTTTTT | CASSLKPVATNEKLFF
TRBJ1-1 | NA | TRBV5-6 | NA | 14 | TGTGCCAGCTCCTACCGGGGGGCAATTACTGAAGCTTTCTTT | CASSYRGAITEAFF
TRBJ1-5 | NA | TRBV27 | NA | 12 | TGTGCCAGCAGTACGCCAGCTCAGCCCCAGCATTTT | CASSTPAQPQHF
TRBJ2-4 | NA | TRBV11-2 | NA | 16 | TGTGCCAGCAGCTCAATCAGGAGTATAGCCAAAAACATTCAGTACTTC | CASSSIRSIAKNIQYF
TRBJ2-7 | NA | TRBV27 | NA | 13 | TGTGCCAGCAGTCCATTTCAGGGGAAGCAGCAGTACTTC | CASSPFQGKQQYF
TRBJ1-5 | NA | TRBV2 | NA | 17 | TGTGCCAGCAGTGGGAGACCGACAGGATATAGCAATCAGCCCCAGCATTTT | CASSGRPTGYSNQPQHF
TRBJ2-3 | NA | TRBV6-2/TRBV6-3 | TRBD2 | 18 | TGTGCCAGCAGTTACTCGGGGCCCGGACTAGCTGGCACAGATACGCAGTATTTT | CASSYSGPGLAGTDTQYF
TRBJ1-5 | NA | TRBV6-5 | NA | 13 | TGTGCCAGCGCAGCTTATAGCAATCAGCCCCAGCATTTT | CASAAYSNQPQHF
TRBJ1-2 | NA | TRBV19 | NA | 15 | TGTGCCAGTAGTATAACCGGGACAAAAAACTATGGCTACACCTTC | CASSITGTKNYGYTF
TRBJ2-5 | few | TRBV19 | NA | 13 | TGTGCCAGTAGTATAGTTTGGCAGGAGACCCAGTACTTC | CASSIVWQETQYF
TRBJ2-5 | once | TRBV5-1 | TRBD1 | 14 | TGCGCCAGCAGCCCCGGACAGGGGCAAGAGACCCAGTACTTC | CASSPGQGQETQYF
TRBJ1-5 | NA | TRBV7-2 | NA | 14 | TGTGCCAGCAGTCCTTCGGGACGCAATCAGCCCCAGCATTTT | CASSPSGRNQPQHF
TRBJ2-7 | NA | TRBV4-2 | TRBD2 | 18 | TGTGCCAGCAGCCATACACTCCAGACTAGCGGGAGCTCCTACGAGCAGTACTTC | CASSHTLQTSGSSYEQYF
TRBJ2-7 | NA | TRBV30 | TRBD2 | 15 | TGTGCCTGGAGTGTACCCCAGCGGGAGCCCTACGAGCAGTACTTC | CAWSVPQREPYEQYF
TRBJ2-7 | NA | TRBV9 | NA | 14 | TGTGCCAGCAGCGTGGGTCTCAGTCTCTACGAGCAGTACTTC | CASSVGLSLYEQYF
TRBJ2-3 | NA | TRBV5-1 | TRBD2 | 16 | TGCGCCAGCAGCTTGGGGCTAGCGGGACGTACAGATACGCAGTATTTT | CASSLGLAGRTDTQYF
TRBJ2-1 | NA | TRBV14 | NA | 14 | TGTGCCAGCAGCCAAGGACTGAACTACAATGAGCAGTTCTTC | CASSQGLNYNEQFF
TRBJ2-7 | few | TRBV11-3 | NA | 15 | TGTGCCAGCAGCCATGGATTTAGCGGAGACTACGAGCAGTACTTC | CASSHGFSGDYEQYF
TRBJ1-5 | NA | TRBV28 | NA | 15 | TGTACCAGCAGACATGACTGGTCGAGCAATCAGCCCCAGCATTTT | CTSRHDWSSNQPQHF
TRBJ1-2 | once | TRBV7-9 | NA | 14 | TGTGCCAGCAGCTTAGCGGGCCAGAACTATGGCTACACCTTC | CASSLAGQNYGYTF
TRBJ1-2 | NA | TRBV29-1 | NA | 13 | TGCAGCGTTCCTATCCCAGGGGACTATGGCTACACCTTC | CSVPIPGDYGYTF
TRBJ1-5 | NA | TRBV6-1 | NA | 13 | TGTGCCAGCAGTGAAGTGGGTTCCTCTCCCCACCATTTT | CASSEVGSSPHHF
TRBJ2-5 | NA | TRBV27 | NA | 15 | TGTGCCAGCAGTTTATTATACAGACTAAGGGAGACCCAGTACTTC | CASSLLYRLRETQYF
TRBJ2-5 | NA | TRBV10-3 | NA | 12 | TGTGCCATCAGTGAAGGATACGAGACCCAGTACTTC | CAISEGYETQYF
TRBJ2-7 | NA | TRBV9 | TRBD2 | 15 | TGTGCCAGCAGCGTAGCCCCTAGCGGTGCCTACGAGCAGTACTTC | CASSVAPSGAYEQYF
TRBJ2-5 | NA | TRBV11-2 | NA | 15 | TGTGCCAGCAGCTTAGAACGGGTAGGGGAAGAGACCCAGTACTTC | CASSLERVGEETQYF
TRBJ2-3 | NA | TRBV7-9 | NA | 19 | TGTGCCAGCAGCCCAAGCACTATCAAGGGCAGAGTAAGAACAGATACGCAGTATTTT | CASSPSTIKGRVRTDTQYF
TRBJ1-5 | NA | TRBV21-1 | NA | 14 | TGTGCCAGCTGGGTCTTCAGCGGCAATCAGCCCCAGCATTTT | CASWVFSGNQPQHF
TRBJ1-2 | NA | TRBV7-2 | NA | 13 | TGTGCCAGCAGCTTCGGACGGTGGGCTGGCTACACCTTC | CASSFGRWAGYTF
TRBJ2-1 | NA | TRBV7-9 | NA | 14 | TGTGCCAGCAGCGAAAATGTCGCGGGTGAGTCTCAGTTCTTC | CASSENVAGESQFF
TRBJ2-2 | NA | TRBV18 | NA | 15 | TGTGCCAGCTCACCATACAGGCCGAACACCGGGGAGCTGTTTTTT | CASSPYRPNTGELFF
TRBJ2-2 | NA | TRBV24-1 | NA | 16 | TGTGCCACCAGTGATATCCGACGCGGGCACACCGGGGAGCTGTTTTTT | CATSDIRRGHTGELFF
TRBJ2-5 | few | TRBV11-1 | NA | 14 | TGTGCCAGCAGCTTGCTCAGTGTCAGCTCGACCCAGTACTTC | CASSLLSVSSTQYF
TRBJ1-3 | NA | TRBV7-6 | TRBD1 | 16 | TGTGCCAGCAGCCTCGGACAGGATGGTGCCGGGGACACCATATATTTT | CASSLGQDGAGDTIYF
TRBJ2-2 | NA | TRBV28 | NA | 15 | TGTGCCAGCAGAATACTCAAGGCGGACACCGGGGAGCTGTTTTTT | CASRILKADTGELFF
TRBJ1-1 | NA | TRBV27 | NA | 12 | TGTGCCAGCACAGACGGGAACACTGAAGCTTTCTTT | CASTDGNTEAFF
TRBJ2-2 | few | TRBV7-8 | TRBD1 | 16 | TGTGCCAGCAGCTCCCTGGACAGGGAGAGCACCGGGGAGCTGTTTTTT | CASSSLDRESTGELFF
TRBJ2-4 | NA | TRBV20-1 | NA | 12 | TGCAGTGCTAGTGAAGGGAAAAACATTCAGTACTTC | CSASEGKNIQYF
TRBJ1-2 | NA | TRBV3-1/TRBV3-2 | NA | 12 | TGTGCCAGCAGCCAGGGCCTAGATGGCTACACCTTC | CASSQGLDGYTF
TRBJ2-3 | NA | TRBV5-1 | NA | 14 | TGCGCCAGCAGGCCTGGACAGATAACAGATACGCAGTATTTT | CASRPGQITDTQYF
TRBJ1-1 | NA | TRBV2 | TRBD1 | 13 | TGTGCCAGCGGGGGACAGCAGAACACTGAAGCTTTCTTT | CASGGQQNTEAFF
TRBJ2-1 | NA | TRBV30 | NA | 13 | TGTGCCTGGAGTGTAGCGTCCTACAATGAGCAGTTCTTC | CAWSVASYNEQFF
TRBJ2-3 | NA | TRBV9 | TRBD1 | 15 | TGTGCCAGCAGCGTAGGCCAGGGGGCGGCAAATACGCAGTATTTT | CASSVGQGAANTQYF
TRBJ1-2 | NA | TRBV10-3 | TRBD1 | 17 | TGTGCCATCAGTGAGATTTTCTTCCAGGGGGCGCGCGGTGGCTACACCTTC | CAISEIFFQGARGGYTF
TRBJ2-3 | NA | TRBV7-2 | TRBD2 | 16 | TGTGCCAGCAGCGTCACTAGCGGGAGAGGTGTAGATACGCAGTATTTT | CASSVTSGRGVDTQYF
TRBJ1-6 | NA | TRBV19 | TRBD1 | 14 | TGTGCCAGTACCAGGACAGGGAATAATTCACCCCTCCACTTT | CASTRTGNNSPLHF
TRBJ2-5 | NA | TRBV6-6 | NA | 12 | TGTGCCAGCAGCCCCTCTGAGGGGGCCCAGTACTTC | CASSPSEGAQYF
TRBJ1-2 | NA | TRBV5-1 | TRBD1 | 13 | TGCGCCAGCAGCCCTGGACAGGGACATGGCTACACCTTC | CASSPGQGHGYTF
TRBJ1-5 | NA | TRBV5-4 | TRBD1 | 15 | TGTGCCAGCAGCCTCGACAGGGGACCTAATCAGCCCCAGCATTTT | CASSLDRGPNQPQHF
TRBJ1-2 | few | TRBV18 | NA | 13 | TGTGCCAGCTCACCACCGAGCAGCTATGGCTACACCTTC | CASSPPSSYGYTF
TRBJ2-1 | NA | TRBV9 | TRBD2 | 18 | TGTGCCAGCAGCGTATCCCCTAGCGGGAGGAGCTCCTACAATGAGCAGTTCTTC | CASSVSPSGRSSYNEQFF
TRBJ1-1 | NA | TRBV27 | TRBD1 | 19 | TGTGCCAGCAGTTCCGGGACAGGCCGCGGGGGTAGGTGGAACACTGAAGCTTTCTTT | CASSSGTGRGGRWNTEAFF
TRBJ1-6 | NA | TRBV2 | TRBD1 | 15 | TGTGCCAGCAGACAGGGGGCTCATTATAATTCACCCCTCCACTTT | CASRQGAHYNSPLHF
TRBJ2-7 | NA | TRBV5-4 | TRBD1 | 15 | TGTGCCAGCAGCTTGGGGGGACAGGGGGCTTACGAGCAGTACTTC | CASSLGGQGAYEQYF
TRBJ2-3 | NA | TRBV5-4 | TRBD2 | 16 | TGTGCCAGCAGCTTGCGTCTAGCGGGGGACACAGATACGCAGTATTTT | CASSLRLAGDTDTQYF
TRBJ2-7 | few | TRBV27 | TRBD1 | 15 | TGTGCCACCCTAACCAGGGGGCGGCCGTCCTACGAGCAGTACTTC | CATLTRGRPSYEQYF